The present T cell receptor (beta chain) was sequenced within a study of T cell changes during pregnancy in multiple sclerosis. TCRdb's copy holds only in-frame clones and misses some; the assay was immunoSEQ multiplex PCR. The data contain 78,000 or so clones, 90% to 95% of them singletons. The CDR3 loop spans 17 amino acids. V dropped 0 bases and J dropped 10; count of bases not matched to a gene: 9. Germline V gene sequence: CDR1 SGHRS, CDR2 YFSETQ. The V and J genes are TRBV5-1 and TRBJ1-6, with TRBD1 matching 11 bases. The source of this sequence is a female donor with multiple sclerosis, enrolled in a pregnancy study. Sample: peripheral blood, taken before pregnancy. Here the CDR3 reads CASSLARGQGAVSPLHF. The CDR3 DNA is TGCGCCAGCAGCTTGGCCAGAGGACAGGGGGCTGTGTCACCCCTCCACTTT.